The 28 T cell receptor beta chains reported below all come from one sample, sequenced in a study of cytomegalovirus exposure and HLA in healthy donors (dated by TCRdb to the late 2010s). The method behind the library was the immunoSEQ multiplex PCR assay. A mixture of 60 forward primers for TCR Vbeta segments and 13 reverse primers for TCR Jbeta segments was used in the multiplex PCR. The clones in this table, taken by TCRdb from immuneACCESS, are in-frame only. Not every clone is retained; where verified, under half of the shortfall comes from an unresolved V gene, and the cause of the rest is unknown. Recorded for this sample are some 170,000 clones; around 81% of them occurred a single time. Of the sample, just under 5% falls within the top ten clones. Sequencing was carried out using PBMCs. The receptors were sampled from a woman under 30 in good health and CMV-seropositive.

The V and J genes are TRBV7-2 and TRBJ2-1; D is perhaps TRBD2 (6 bases). V lost 1 base, J lost 2 bases, and 9 bases lay in between. CDR1 SGHTA and CDR2 FQGNSA come from the germline V gene. This CDR3 has 15 residues. The CDR3 protein is CASSLDLAPYNEQFF. The CDR3 DNA follows: TGTGCCAGCAGCTTAGATCTAGCGCCCTACAATGAGCAGTTCTTC.

The DNA of the CDR3 is TGCGCCAGGACTTCGGGGACTTCGACCTACAATGAGCAGTTCTTC. This sequence encodes CARTSGTSTYNEQFF. V is TRBV23-1 and J is TRBJ2-1; possibly TRBD2 for D (6 bases). TRBV23-1 is filed as an ORF, its function uncertain. The CDR3 totals 15 residues. Trimming took off 9 bases at V and 2 bases at J, with 17 bases between the two ends.

This clone has more than one count but fewer than ten. This chain links TRBV27 with TRBJ2-1, with 8 bases fitting TRBD1. This CDR3 is 14 amino acids long. The germline CDR1 and CDR2 sequences are MNHEY and SMNVEV (reference sequence). V lost 7 bases to trimming and J lost 7 bases; unmatched junction nucleotides: 9. This chain's CDR3 is CASKFQGARNEQFF. The CDR3 region has the DNA TGTGCCAGCAAATTCCAGGGGGCGAGAAATGAGCAGTTCTTC.

The chain combines TRBV7-2 with TRBJ2-3; 9 bases fit TRBD2. J gave up 3 bases and V 2 bases, and 12 bases lay outside the gene matches. The CDR3 is 18 amino acids. Germline V gene lookup returns CDR1 SGHTA and CDR2 FQGNSA. The CDR3 bases are TGTGCCAGCAGCTTACTTGCGGGGGGGGTACCCGGAACAGATACGCAGTATTTT. It encodes CASSLLAGGVPGTDTQYF.

On this clone: At one of its ends the junction is not consistent with the germline gene, which may arise from a read error. The J gene is TRBJ1-2, the V gene TRBV4-3; D call uncertain. The CDR3 loop spans 15 amino acids. CDR1 and CDR2 from the germline V gene are LGHNA and YSLEER. The CDR3 DNA sequence: TGCGCCAGCAGCCAAGATTCGACCGGGTTCTATGTCTACACCTTC. Its translation is CASSQDSTGFYVYTF.

This chain joins TRBV30 and TRBJ1-5; D is possibly TRBD1 (5 bases). V dropped 0 bases and J dropped 4 bases, with 13 bases sitting between them. Per germline, CDR1 GTSNPN and CDR2 SVGIG (reference sequence). The CDR3 loop spans 15 amino acids. CDR3: CAWSVLSGGNQPQHF. In DNA form, the CDR3 reads TGTGCCTGGAGTGTACTGTCCGGGGGAAATCAGCCCCAGCATTTT.

The CDR3 sequence is CASSLWPLRATEAFF. In nucleotides, the CDR3 is TGTGCCAGCAGCCTATGGCCACTCAGGGCGACTGAAGCTTTCTTT. The chain combines TRBV11-2 with TRBJ1-1, with a possible D match to TRBD1 (5 bases). Germline-derived CDR1 and CDR2 are SGHAT and FQNNGV. Deletions cut 5 bases from V and 5 bases from J, with 18 bases between. CDR3 size: 15 residues.

This clone was observed a single time. This chain connects TRBV15 to TRBJ2-1, with D unclear. V lost 4 bases to trimming and J lost 2 bases, with 15 bases between them. The CDR3 totals 16 residues. Germline V gene sequence: CDR1 LNHNV, CDR2 YYDKDF (reference sequence). The CDR3 DNA reads TGTGCCACCAGCATGTTCCAGGAAAGAACCTACAATGAGCAGTTCTTC. This sequence encodes CATSMFQERTYNEQFF. The variable domain in full, completed from reference TRBV15 and TRBJ2-1, reads DAMVIQNPRYQVTQFGKPVTLSCSQTLNHNVMYWYQQKSSQAPKLLFHYYDKDFNNEADTPDNFQSRRPNTSFCFLDIRSPGLGDTAMYLCATSMFQERTYNEQFFGPGTRLTVL.

V gene TRBV28 combines with J gene TRBJ2-7; TRBD1 matches at 10 bases. This CDR3 has 14 amino acids. V gave up 4 bases and J gave up 6 bases; unmatched junction bases: 6. The germline V gene encodes CDR1 MDHEN and CDR2 SYDVKM. The CDR3 reads CASSSPGQGSEQYF. In nucleotides, the CDR3 is TGTGCCAGCAGTTCCCCGGGACAGGGGAGCGAGCAGTACTTC.

The rearrangement uses TRBV19 and TRBJ1-1; D might be TRBD1 (6 bases). Trimming took 7 bases from V and 3 from J, leaving 18 bases between them. The CDR3 sequence is 15 residues long. Germline CDR1 reads LNHDA; CDR2 reads SQIVND (reference sequence). Here the CDR3 DNA reads TGTGCCAGTAATACAATCTTGGACAGCTACACTGAAGCTTTCTTT. It is translated as CASNTILDSYTEAFF. Combining the CDR3 with reference TRBV19 and TRBJ1-1 gives the whole variable domain DGGITQSPKYLFRKEGQNVTLSCEQNLNHDAMYWYRQDPGQGLRLIYYSQIVNDFQKGDIAEGYSVSREKKESFPLTVTSAQKNPTAFYLCASNTILDSYTEAFFGQGTRLTVV.

Turning to this clone: Other DNA sequences in the sample encode the same CDR3. The chain combines TRBV19 with TRBJ1-5; no firm D call. The V gene's germline CDR1 is LNHDA and CDR2 SQIVND (reference sequence). This CDR3 contains 13 residues. Trimming shortened V by 3 bases and J by 2 bases, and 5 bases separated the two germline ends. As DNA, the CDR3 is TGTGCCAGTAGTATTGCGGGCAATCAGCCCCAGCATTTT. Its protein product is CASSIAGNQPQHF. Using reference TRBV19 and TRBJ1-5 for the parts outside the CDR3, the full variable domain is DGGITQSPKYLFRKEGQNVTLSCEQNLNHDAMYWYRQDPGQGLRLIYYSQIVNDFQKGDIAEGYSVSREKKESFPLTVTSAQKNPTAFYLCASSIAGNQPQHFGDGTRLSIL.

The gene calls are TRBV2 and TRBJ2-4; D is unresolved. The CDR3 is 15 amino acids. Trimming cost V 4 bases and J 3 bases, with 13 bases left between them. Germline CDR1 SNHLY, CDR2 FYNNEI. CDR3 sequence: CASSGVRLGKNIQYF. In DNA form, the CDR3 reads TGTGCCAGCAGTGGGGTTAGGCTAGGCAAAAACATTCAGTACTTC.

Only a few counts were recorded for this clone. This rearrangement joins TRBV7-2 to TRBJ1-2; TRBD1 is a possible D gene (6 bases). Trimming pared 1 base from V and 9 bases from J, leaving 18 bases between. This CDR3 region has 15 residues. The germline V gene has CDR1 SGHTA and CDR2 FQGNSA. CDR3 residues: CASSLDRQDHTSYTF. CDR3 DNA sequence: TGTGCCAGCAGCTTAGACCGACAGGACCACACGAGCTACACCTTC. The whole variable domain, remainder taken from reference TRBV7-2 and TRBJ1-2, is GAGVSQSPSNKVTEKGKDVELRCDPISGHTALYWYRQSLGQGLEFLIYFQGNSAPDKSGLPSDRFSAERTGGSVSTLTIQRTQQEDSAVYLCASSLDRQDHTSYTFGSGTRLTVV.

The rearrangement joins TRBV7-6 to TRBJ2-3; 10 nucleotides align to TRBD2. The ends lost 5 bases at V and 5 bases at J; junction bases unmatched: 7. The CDR3 runs to 15 residues. The germline V gene encodes CDR1 SGHVS and CDR2 FNYEAQ. Here the CDR3 reads CASSRSGGAEDTQYF. The CDR3 DNA sequence: TGTGCCAGCAGCCGCAGCGGGGGGGCCGAAGATACGCAGTATTTT.

The chain is built from TRBV5-8 and TRBJ2-6; 9 bases map to TRBD1. CDR1 is SGHTS and CDR2 is YDEGEE in the germline V gene. The CDR3 loop spans 17 amino acids. The V and J ends lost 1 base and 2 bases, in that order; junction bases with no gene match: 4. The CDR3 protein is CASSLTGGRAGANVLTF. The DNA for the CDR3 is TGTGCCAGCAGCTTGACAGGGGGCCGAGCTGGGGCCAACGTCCTGACTTTC.

This clone showed up just a few times. V gene TRBV19 combines with J gene TRBJ2-7, with TRBD2 identical over 8 bases. In germline, CDR1 is LNHDA, CDR2 SQIVND (reference sequence). V trimming: 4 bases; J trimming: 5 bases; junction bases outside the gene matches: 7. The CDR3 loop spans 14 amino acids. CDR3: CASSTPGRAHEQYF. CDR3 nucleotide sequence: TGTGCCAGTAGTACCCCCGGGAGGGCGCACGAGCAGTACTTC.

V usage is TRBV4-3 and J usage is TRBJ2-1, with 9 bases aligning to TRBD2. CDR1 and CDR2 from the germline V gene are LGHNA and YSLEER. With 4 bases clipped from V and 9 bases from J, the junction kept 10 bases outside the gene matches. The CDR3 extends over 15 amino acids. The CDR3: CASSPLTSGVGEQFF. CDR3 DNA sequence: TGCGCCAGCAGCCCATTGACTAGCGGTGTTGGTGAGCAGTTCTTC.

V gene TRBV29-1 combines with J gene TRBJ1-4, with D possibly TRBD1 on 6 matching bases. The germline V and J ends were trimmed by 7 bases and 2 bases, with 11 bases remaining between them. CDR1 is SQVTM, CDR2 ANQGSEA, per germline. CDR3 length equals 13 residues. CDR3 bases: TGCAGCGCATACAGGGACACTAATGAAAAACTGTTTTTT. Its translation: CSAYRDTNEKLFF.

V usage is TRBV28 and J usage is TRBJ2-1, with 8 bases matching TRBD1. Losses at the gene ends were 6 bases for V and 9 bases for J; bases not matched to a gene: 7. CDR1 and CDR2 (germline): MDHEN, SYDVKM. This CDR3 contains 13 residues. The CDR3 DNA is TGTGCCAGCAGGCGTCAGGGGGCAGGTGAGCAGTTCTTC. Its protein is CASRRQGAGEQFF.

The chain uses TRBV7-2 and TRBJ2-3, with D perhaps TRBD2 (5 bases). Trimming took 0 bases from V and 6 from J, leaving 13 bases between them. The CDR3 runs to 15 residues. Per germline, CDR1 SGHTA and CDR2 FQGNSA. CDR3 sequence: CASSLASGTGDTQYF. CDR3 DNA sequence: TGTGCCAGCAGCTTAGCAAGCGGTACGGGGGATACGCAGTATTTT.

The chain recombines TRBV4-2 with TRBJ2-5; a weak D match, TRBD2 (5 bases). The CDR3 runs to 14 residues. Trimming removed 3 bases at V and 1 base at J, with 9 bases between. Germline values: CDR1 LGHNA, CDR2 YNFKEQ. The CDR3 spells CASSQSGSQETQYF. In DNA form, the CDR3 reads TGTGCCAGCAGCCAGTCGGGATCCCAAGAGACCCAGTACTTC.

CDR3 coding DNA: TGTGCCAGCCTAGGGGGGGTAAGAGTTTCAGATACGCAGTATTTT. Translation gives CASLGGVRVSDTQYF. The rearrangement uses TRBV2 and TRBJ2-3; perhaps TRBD2 as D (7 bases). Germline CDR1 SNHLY, CDR2 FYNNEI. Trimming removed 8 bases from V and 4 bases from J, with 19 bases in between. The CDR3 length is 15 residues.

The chain couples TRBV5-1 to TRBJ2-7; weak D call: TRBD1 (5 bases). Germline V gives CDR1 SGHRS, CDR2 YFSETQ. The CDR3 has 15 amino acids. V lost 2 bases to trimming and J lost 3 bases, with 15 bases between them. The CDR3 is CASSLRAGWNYEQYF. For the CDR3, the DNA is TGCGCCAGCAGCTTAAGGGCAGGGTGGAACTACGAGCAGTACTTC.

In this sample, this clone turned up a few times. The chain carries TRBV18 and TRBJ1-5, with 9 nucleotides matching TRBD1. The CDR3 runs 14 residues. Germline V gene data show CDR1 as KGHSH and CDR2 as LQKENI. The V and J ends lost 6 bases and 9 bases, in that order; junction bases with no gene match: 9. The DNA of the CDR3 is TGTGCCAGCTCGCCGGGACAGGGTCGGTGGCCCCAGCATTTT. Its protein is CASSPGQGRWPQHF.

This clone was seen a handful of times. The rearrangement links TRBV7-9 to TRBJ2-5, with TRBD2 as a possible D gene (7 bases). Trimming pared 2 bases from V and 1 base from J, leaving 14 bases between. This CDR3 region has 16 residues. Germline values: CDR1 SEHNR, CDR2 FQNEAQ (reference sequence). CDR3: CASSLLFAGAQETQYF. The CDR3 region has the DNA TGTGCCAGCAGCTTACTTTTTGCGGGGGCCCAAGAGACCCAGTACTTC. Full variable domain (rest looked up from reference TRBV7-9 and TRBJ2-5): DTGVSQNPRHKITKRGQNVTFRCDPISEHNRLYWYRQTLGQGPEFLTYFQNEAQLEKSRLLSDRFSAERPKGSFSTLEIQRTEQGDSAMYLCASSLLFAGAQETQYFGPGTRLLVL.

The genes are TRBV27 and TRBJ1-1, with D tentatively TRBD1 (5 bases). The CDR3 is made up of 15 amino acids. The V gene's germline CDR1 is MNHEY and CDR2 SMNVEV (reference sequence). V lost 1 base, J lost 2 bases, and 11 bases lay in between. CDR3 sequence (DNA): TGTGCCAGCAGTTTATTTCAGGGCTCAAACACTGAAGCTTTCTTT. Translating gives CASSLFQGSNTEAFF.

CDR3 nucleotide sequence: TGTGCCAGCAGCACAGGGAATTCACCCCTCCACTTT. This sequence encodes CASSTGNSPLHF. The rearrangement joins TRBV6-5 to TRBJ1-6, with D tentatively TRBD1 (6 bases). V dropped 6 bases and J dropped 7 bases, with 7 bases sitting between them. The CDR3 runs 12 residues. Germline CDR1 is MNHEY and CDR2 is SVGAGI.

The chain recombines TRBV9 with TRBJ2-7; weak D call: TRBD2 (6 bases). Between the trimmed V and J ends, which lost 3 bases and 2 bases, there was a span of 15 bases. The CDR3 has 15 amino acids. Germline CDR1 reads SGDLS; CDR2 reads YYNGEE. The chain's CDR3 is CASSASGTLTYEQYF. CDR3 nucleotides: TGTGCCAGCAGCGCCTCCGGGACTCTCACCTACGAGCAGTACTTC.